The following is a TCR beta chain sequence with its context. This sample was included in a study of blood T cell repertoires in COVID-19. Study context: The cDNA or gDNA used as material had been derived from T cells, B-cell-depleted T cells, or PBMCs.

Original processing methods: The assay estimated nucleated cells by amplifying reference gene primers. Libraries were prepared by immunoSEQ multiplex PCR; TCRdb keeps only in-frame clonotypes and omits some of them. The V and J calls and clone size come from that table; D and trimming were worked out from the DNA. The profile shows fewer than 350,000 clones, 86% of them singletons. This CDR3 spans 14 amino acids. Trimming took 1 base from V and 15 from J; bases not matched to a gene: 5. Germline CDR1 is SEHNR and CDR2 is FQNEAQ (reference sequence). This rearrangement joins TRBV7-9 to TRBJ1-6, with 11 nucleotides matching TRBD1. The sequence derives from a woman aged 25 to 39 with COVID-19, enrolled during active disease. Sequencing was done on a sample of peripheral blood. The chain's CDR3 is CASSLDEDRGRLHF. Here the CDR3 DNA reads TGTGCCAGCAGCTTAGACGAGGACAGGGGGCGCCTCCACTTT. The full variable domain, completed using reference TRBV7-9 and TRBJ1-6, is DTGVSQNPRHKITKRGQNVTFRCDPISEHNRLYWYRQTLGQGPEFLTYFQNEAQLEKSRLLSDRFSAERPKGSFSTLEIQRTEQGDSAMYLCASSLDEDRGRLHFGNGTRLTVT.